The present T cell receptor (beta chain) was sequenced within a study of blood T cell repertoires in COVID-19. The assay was immunoSEQ multiplex PCR, and TCRdb's table has in-frame clones only and misses some. This sample has 250,000 to 300,000 clones, with about 90% found just once. The CDR3 runs to 16 residues. Trimming took off 0 bases at V and 4 bases at J, with 14 bases between the two ends. CDR1 and CDR2 (germline): SGDLS, YYNGEE. Those who participated ranged in age from about 18 to 95 years and resided in about two dozen US areas. Self-reported history from a screening survey and questionnaire set each donor's cohort. Exposed volunteers were people who met a COVID-19 case within 2 weeks before study entry.

This TCR came from a woman between 45 and 65 years old who had been exposed to COVID-19. Sample: PBMCs or T cells enriched from blood (not recorded which). The chain joins TRBV9 to TRBJ1-5; TRBD1 is a possible D gene (5 bases). The CDR3 region is CASSVGVDGGNQPQHF. As DNA, the CDR3 is TGTGCCAGCAGCGTAGGGGTGGACGGGGGGAATCAGCCCCAGCATTTT.